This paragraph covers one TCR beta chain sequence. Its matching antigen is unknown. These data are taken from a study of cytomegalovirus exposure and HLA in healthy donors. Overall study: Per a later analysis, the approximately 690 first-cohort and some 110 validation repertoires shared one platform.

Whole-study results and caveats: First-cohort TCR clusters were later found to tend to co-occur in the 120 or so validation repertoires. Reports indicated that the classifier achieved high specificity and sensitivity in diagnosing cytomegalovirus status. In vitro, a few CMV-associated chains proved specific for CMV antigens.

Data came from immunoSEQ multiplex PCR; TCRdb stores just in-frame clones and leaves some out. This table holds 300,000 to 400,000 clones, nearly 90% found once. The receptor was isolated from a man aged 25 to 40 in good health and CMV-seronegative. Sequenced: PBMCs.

CDR3 in amino acids: CASSVGTGNEKLFF. In DNA form, the CDR3 reads TGTGCCAGCAGCGTTGGGACAGGGAATGAAAAACTGTTTTTT. This sequence joins TRBV9 and TRBJ1-4; 9 positions agree with TRBD1. This CDR3 spans 14 amino acids. Per the germline V gene, CDR1 is SGDLS and CDR2 is YYNGEE. With V trimmed by 2 bases and J by 5 bases, 1 base remained unmatched.